What follows are 13 T cell receptor beta chains derived from one specimen sequenced in a study of cytomegalovirus exposure and HLA in healthy donors. It was with 60 Vbeta and 13 Jbeta primers that the PCR ran. TCRdb keeps only in-frame clones here, not all; method: immunoSEQ multiplex PCR. The table has 60,000 to 70,000 clones, 80% to 90% seen once. Material for sequencing was PBMCs. The receptors were gathered from a woman aged 25 to 39 in good health and CMV-seronegative.

The chain recombines TRBV2 with TRBJ1-4; TRBD1 is a possible D gene (5 bases). Germline CDR1 SNHLY, CDR2 FYNNEI. Trimming left V 6 bases short and J 8 bases short, with 10 bases between. The CDR3 sequence is 12 residues long. The CDR3 DNA follows: TGTGCCAGCAGGGGGCCCGGGGAAAAACTGTTTTTT. Encoded protein: CASRGPGEKLFF.

The DNA of the CDR3 is TGTGCCAGCAGCTTAGACGGACAGGGCCTCTCTGGAAACACCATATATTTT. It yields the protein CASSLDGQGLSGNTIYF. This rearrangement joins TRBV7-2 to TRBJ1-3, with 8 bases fitting TRBD1. Germline lookup yields CDR1 SGHTA and CDR2 FQGNSA. V trimming: 1 base; J trimming: 0 bases; junction bases outside the gene matches: 5. The CDR3 has 17 amino acids.

The CDR3 is CASSDQVYNEQFF. CDR3 nucleotides: TGTGCCAGCAGTGATCAGGTCTACAATGAGCAGTTCTTC. This rearrangement joins TRBV6-1 to TRBJ2-1; D ambiguous. V gave up 3 bases and J gave up 3 bases, with 6 bases separating them. Per the germline V gene, CDR1 is MNHNS and CDR2 is SASEGT. The CDR3 loop spans 13 amino acids.

The V gene is TRBV9, the J gene TRBJ2-7, with 9 positions matching TRBD1. The CDR3 length is 15 residues. CDR1 SGDLS and CDR2 YYNGEE come from the germline V gene. V shed 4 bases, J shed 0 bases, and the junction held 5 bases outside the gene matches. Here the CDR3 DNA reads TGTGCCAGCAGCACCGGGACAGGGTCCTCCTACGAGCAGTACTTC. It codes for CASSTGTGSSYEQYF. The full variable domain, with the rest looked up from reference TRBV9 and TRBJ2-7, is DSGVTQTPKHLITATGQRVTLRCSPRSGDLSVYWYQQSLDQGLQFLIQYYNGEERAKGNILERFSAQQFPDLHSELNLSSLELGDSALYFCASSTGTGSSYEQYFGPGTRLTVT.

This rearrangement joins TRBV30 to TRBJ1-1, with TRBD1 matching 8 bases. Per the germline V gene, CDR1 is GTSNPN and CDR2 is SVGIG (reference sequence). V shed 3 bases, J shed 0 bases, and the junction held 3 bases outside the gene matches. CDR3 length: 14 residues. The DNA for the CDR3 is TGTGCCTGGAGGACAGGGGTACTGAACACTGAAGCTTTCTTT. This translates into CAWRTGVLNTEAFF.

The chain recombines TRBV5-5 with TRBJ1-6, with TRBD1 identical over 7 bases. The CDR3 length is 17 residues. Losses at the gene ends were 4 bases for V and 1 base for J; bases not matched to a gene: 8. Germline CDR1 and CDR2: SGHKS and YYEKEE (reference sequence). This chain's CDR3 is CASSEEGASSYNSPLHF. CDR3 bases: TGTGCCAGCAGCGAAGAGGGGGCGTCTTCCTATAATTCACCCCTCCACTTT.

The chain carries TRBV2 and TRBJ2-5; 7 bases map to TRBD2. This CDR3 has 12 amino acids. V shed 6 bases and J 4 bases; nucleotides not matched to a gene: 2. Germline V lookup: CDR1 SNHLY, CDR2 FYNNEI. The CDR3 reads CASRVAGETQYF. As DNA, the CDR3 is TGTGCCAGCAGGGTAGCGGGAGAGACCCAGTACTTC.

The chain employs TRBV18 and TRBJ1-4; TRBD1 aligns across 7 bases. The V gene end was trimmed by 4 bases and the J gene end by 8 bases; junction bases not matched to a gene: 4. Germline CDR1 reads KGHSH; CDR2 reads LQKENI. The CDR3 extends over 13 amino acids. The CDR3 region has the DNA TGTGCCAGCTCACGGGACAGCACGGAAAAACTGTTTTTT. Translated, it gives CASSRDSTEKLFF.

The V gene is TRBV6-5, the J gene TRBJ1-2; D ambiguous. From germline, CDR1 is MNHEY and CDR2 SVGAGI. Trimming took 2 bases from V and 5 from J, leaving 9 bases between them. CDR3 size: 13 residues. CDR3 amino acids: CASSYLRGYGYTF. The CDR3 DNA is TGTGCCAGCAGTTACCTAAGAGGATATGGCTACACCTTC.

This clone was observed once. The J gene is TRBJ2-3, the V gene TRBV9, with a possible D match to TRBD2 (5 bases). The V and J ends lost 3 bases and 6 bases respectively, with 26 bases between them. There are 18 residues in the CDR3. Germline values: CDR1 SGDLS, CDR2 YYNGEE. This CDR3 is CASSALGSGRSFGDTQYF. The DNA of the CDR3 is TGTGCCAGCAGCGCCCTAGGGAGCGGAAGAAGCTTTGGGGATACGCAGTATTTT.

The J gene is TRBJ2-2, the V gene TRBV11-2; 7 bases are a match to TRBD2. This CDR3 has 18 residues. The J segment lost 1 base and the V segment lost 5 bases, leaving 13 bases of the junction unmatched. The germline V gene encodes CDR1 SGHAT and CDR2 FQNNGV. CDR3 nucleotides: TGTGCCAGCAGCCCCCCTTTTACGGGGGGTTTGAACACCGGGGAGCTGTTTTTT. As protein: CASSPPFTGGLNTGELFF.

CDR3 amino acids: CSAGAYSHQYF. CDR3 bases: TGCAGTGCTGGGGCCTACTCCCACCAGTACTTC. The chain is built from TRBV20-1 and TRBJ2-5; D might be TRBD1 (5 bases). The CDR3 contains 11 residues. V lost 5 bases and J 10 bases, leaving 14 bases between the germline ends. Germline lookup yields CDR1 DFQATT and CDR2 SNEGSKA (reference sequence).

This clone came up once. The rearrangement joins TRBV19 to TRBJ2-7, with a tentative D call TRBD1 (6 bases). The CDR3 is 15 residues long. Germline lookup yields CDR1 LNHDA and CDR2 SQIVND (reference sequence). Trimming took off 3 bases at V and 6 bases at J, with 18 bases between the two ends. The CDR3 nucleotides are TGTGCCAGTAGTATTACGGACAGCCTTGGAGGCGAGCAGTACTTC. Amino acids: CASSITDSLGGEQYF.